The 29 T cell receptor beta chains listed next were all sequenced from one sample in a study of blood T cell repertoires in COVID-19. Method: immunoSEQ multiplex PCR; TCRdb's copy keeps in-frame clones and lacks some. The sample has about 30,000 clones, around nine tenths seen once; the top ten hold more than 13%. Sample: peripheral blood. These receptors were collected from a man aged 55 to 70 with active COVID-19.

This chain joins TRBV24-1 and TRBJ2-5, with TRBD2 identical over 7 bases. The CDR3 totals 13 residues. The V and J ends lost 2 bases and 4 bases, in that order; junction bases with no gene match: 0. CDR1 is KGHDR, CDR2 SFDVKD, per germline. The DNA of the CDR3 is TGTGCCACCAGTGATTGGGGGGGAGAGACCCAGTACTTC. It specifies CATSDWGGETQYF.

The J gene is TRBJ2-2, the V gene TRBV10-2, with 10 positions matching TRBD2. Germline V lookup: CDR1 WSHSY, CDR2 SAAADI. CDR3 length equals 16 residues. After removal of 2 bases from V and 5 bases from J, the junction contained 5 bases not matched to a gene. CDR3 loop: CASSEASGRGTGELFF. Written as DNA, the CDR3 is TGCGCCAGCAGTGAGGCTAGCGGGAGAGGTACCGGGGAGCTGTTTTTT.

The chain's CDR3 is CASSIVFGVGQPQHF. The CDR3 region has the DNA TGTGCCAGTAGTATAGTGTTCGGGGTGGGTCAGCCCCAGCATTTT. The rearrangement joins TRBV19 to TRBJ1-5; no clear D gene. The CDR3 extends over 15 amino acids. V lost 1 base, J lost 6 bases, and 13 bases lay in between. From germline, CDR1 is LNHDA and CDR2 SQIVND (reference sequence).

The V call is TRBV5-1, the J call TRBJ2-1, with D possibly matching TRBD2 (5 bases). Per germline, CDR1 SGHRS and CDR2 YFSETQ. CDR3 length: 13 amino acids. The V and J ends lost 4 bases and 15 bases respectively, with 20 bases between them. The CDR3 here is CASSIDGITNMFF. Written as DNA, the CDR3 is TGCGCCAGCAGCATTGACGGGATCACCAACATGTTCTTC.

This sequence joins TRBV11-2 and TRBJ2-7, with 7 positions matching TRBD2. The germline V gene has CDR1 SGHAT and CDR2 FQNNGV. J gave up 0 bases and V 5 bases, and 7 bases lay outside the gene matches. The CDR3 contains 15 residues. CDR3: CASSPRERGSYEQYF. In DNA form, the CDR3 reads TGTGCCAGCAGCCCCCGTGAGCGGGGCTCCTACGAGCAGTACTTC. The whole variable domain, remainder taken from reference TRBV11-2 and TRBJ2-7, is EAGVAQSPRYKIIEKRQSVAFWCNPISGHATLYWYQQILGQGPKLLIQFQNNGVVDDSQLPKDRFSAERLKGVDSTLKIQPAKLEDSAVYLCASSPRERGSYEQYFGPGTRLTVT.

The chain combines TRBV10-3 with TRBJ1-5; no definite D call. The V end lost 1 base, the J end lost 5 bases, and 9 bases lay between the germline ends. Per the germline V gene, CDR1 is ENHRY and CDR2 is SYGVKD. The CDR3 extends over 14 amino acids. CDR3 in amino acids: CAISEYASDQPQHF. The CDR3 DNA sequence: TGTGCCATCAGTGAGTATGCGAGCGATCAGCCCCAGCATTTT.

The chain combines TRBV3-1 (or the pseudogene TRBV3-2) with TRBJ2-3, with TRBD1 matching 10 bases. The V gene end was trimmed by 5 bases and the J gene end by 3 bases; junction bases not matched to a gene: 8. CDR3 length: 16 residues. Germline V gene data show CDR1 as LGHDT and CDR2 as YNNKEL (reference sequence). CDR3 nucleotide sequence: TGTGCCAGCAGCGGGCGGGACAGGGGTTTAACAGATACGCAGTATTTT. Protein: CASSGRDRGLTDTQYF.

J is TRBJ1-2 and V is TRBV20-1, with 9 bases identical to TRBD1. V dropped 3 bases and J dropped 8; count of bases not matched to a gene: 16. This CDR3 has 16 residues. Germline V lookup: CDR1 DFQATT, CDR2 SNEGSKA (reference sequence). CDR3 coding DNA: TGCAGTGCTAGTACTCCAGAATGGACAGGGGAAGACGGCTACACCTTC. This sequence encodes CSASTPEWTGEDGYTF.

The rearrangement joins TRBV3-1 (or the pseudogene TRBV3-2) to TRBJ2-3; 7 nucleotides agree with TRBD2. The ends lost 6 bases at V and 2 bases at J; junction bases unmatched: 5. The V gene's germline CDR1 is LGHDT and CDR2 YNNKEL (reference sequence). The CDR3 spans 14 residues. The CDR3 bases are TGTGCCAGCAGTCTAGCGGATACCACAGATACGCAGTATTTT. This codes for CASSLADTTDTQYF.

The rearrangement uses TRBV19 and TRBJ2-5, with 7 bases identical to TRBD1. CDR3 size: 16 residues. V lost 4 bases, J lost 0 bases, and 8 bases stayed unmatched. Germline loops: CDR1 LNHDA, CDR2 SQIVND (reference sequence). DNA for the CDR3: TGTGCCAGTAGTAAGCTCACAGGGGTGTACCAAGAGACCCAGTACTTC. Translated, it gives CASSKLTGVYQETQYF.

The CDR3 spells CASSNRGMNTEAFF. CDR3 nucleotide sequence: TGTGCCAGCAGTAACAGGGGTATGAACACTGAAGCTTTCTTT. The chain combines TRBV25-1 with TRBJ1-1; the match to TRBD1 covers 7 bases. CDR3 length: 14 residues. V trimming: 5 bases; J trimming: 0 bases; junction bases outside the gene matches: 3. CDR1 MGHDK and CDR2 SYGVNS come from the germline V gene.

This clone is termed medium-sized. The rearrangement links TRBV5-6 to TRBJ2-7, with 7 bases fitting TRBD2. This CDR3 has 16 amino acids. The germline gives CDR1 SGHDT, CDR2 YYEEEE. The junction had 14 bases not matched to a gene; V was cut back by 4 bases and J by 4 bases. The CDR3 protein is CASSLPTSSKAYEQYF. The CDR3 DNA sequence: TGTGCCAGCAGCCTCCCGACTAGCTCAAAAGCATACGAGCAGTACTTC.

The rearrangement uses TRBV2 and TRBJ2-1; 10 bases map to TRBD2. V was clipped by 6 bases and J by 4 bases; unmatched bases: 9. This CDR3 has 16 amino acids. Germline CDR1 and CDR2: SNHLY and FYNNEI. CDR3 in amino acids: CASRASGRGSYNEQFF. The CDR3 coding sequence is TGTGCCAGCAGAGCTAGCGGGAGAGGATCTTACAATGAGCAGTTCTTC.

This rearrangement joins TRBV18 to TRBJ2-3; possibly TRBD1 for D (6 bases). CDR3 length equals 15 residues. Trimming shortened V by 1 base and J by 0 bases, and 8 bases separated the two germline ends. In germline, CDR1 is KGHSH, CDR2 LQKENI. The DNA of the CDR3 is TGTGCCAGCTCACCACGACAGGAGAGCACAGATACGCAGTATTTT. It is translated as CASSPRQESTDTQYF. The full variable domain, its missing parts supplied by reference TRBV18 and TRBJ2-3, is NAGVMQNPRHLVRRRGQEARLRCSPMKGHSHVYWYRQLPEEGLKFMVYLQKENIIDESGMPKERFSAEFPKEGPSILRIQQVVRGDSAAYFCASSPRQESTDTQYFGPGTRLTVL.

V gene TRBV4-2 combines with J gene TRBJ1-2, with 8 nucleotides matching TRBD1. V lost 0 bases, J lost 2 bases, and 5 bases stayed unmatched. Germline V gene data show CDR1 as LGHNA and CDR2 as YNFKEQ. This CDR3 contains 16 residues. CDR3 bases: TGTGCCAGCAGCCAAGATCCAGGACAGGGCAACTATGGCTACACCTTC. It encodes CASSQDPGQGNYGYTF.

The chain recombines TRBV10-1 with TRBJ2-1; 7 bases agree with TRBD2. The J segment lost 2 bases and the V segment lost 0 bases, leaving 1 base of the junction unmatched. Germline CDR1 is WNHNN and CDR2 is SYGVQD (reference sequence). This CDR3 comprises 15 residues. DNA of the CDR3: TGCGCCAGCAGTGAGTCGGGAGGGGCCTACAATGAGCAGTTCTTC. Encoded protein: CASSESGGAYNEQFF.

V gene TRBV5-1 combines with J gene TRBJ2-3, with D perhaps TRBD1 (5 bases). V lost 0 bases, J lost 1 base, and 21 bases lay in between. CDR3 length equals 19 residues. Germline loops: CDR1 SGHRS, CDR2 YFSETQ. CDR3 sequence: CASSLGGRLATSRTDTQYF. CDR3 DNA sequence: TGCGCCAGCAGCTTGGGGGGCCGGCTGGCGACCTCCCGCACAGATACGCAGTATTTT.

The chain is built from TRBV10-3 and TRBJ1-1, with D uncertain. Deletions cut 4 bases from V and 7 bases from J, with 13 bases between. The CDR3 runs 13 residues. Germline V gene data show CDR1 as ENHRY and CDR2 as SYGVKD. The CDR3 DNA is TGTGCCATCAGTGCCCGGGAGACCGATGAAGCTTTCTTT. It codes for CAISARETDEAFF.

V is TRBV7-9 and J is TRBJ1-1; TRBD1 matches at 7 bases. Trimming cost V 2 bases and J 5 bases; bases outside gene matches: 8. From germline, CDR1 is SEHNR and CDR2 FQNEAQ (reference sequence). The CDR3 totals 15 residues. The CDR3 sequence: CASSLYQGGPTEAFF. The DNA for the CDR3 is TGTGCCAGCAGCTTATATCAGGGGGGTCCGACTGAAGCTTTCTTT. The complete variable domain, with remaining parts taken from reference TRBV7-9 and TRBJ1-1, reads DTGVSQNPRHKITKRGQNVTFRCDPISEHNRLYWYRQTLGQGPEFLTYFQNEAQLEKSRLLSDRFSAERPKGSFSTLEIQRTEQGDSAMYLCASSLYQGGPTEAFFGQGTRLTVV.

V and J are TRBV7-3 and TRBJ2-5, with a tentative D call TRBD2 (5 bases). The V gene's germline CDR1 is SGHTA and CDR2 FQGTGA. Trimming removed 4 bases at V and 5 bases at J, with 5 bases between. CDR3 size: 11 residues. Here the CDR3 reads CASSSGETQYF. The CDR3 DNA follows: TGTGCCAGCAGCTCGGGGGAGACCCAGTACTTC. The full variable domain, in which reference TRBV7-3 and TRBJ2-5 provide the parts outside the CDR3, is GAGVSQTPSNKVTEKGKYVELRCDPISGHTALYWYRQSLGQGPEFLIYFQGTGAADDSGLPNDRFFAVRPEGSVSTLKIQRTERGDSAVYLCASSSGETQYFGPGTRLLVL.

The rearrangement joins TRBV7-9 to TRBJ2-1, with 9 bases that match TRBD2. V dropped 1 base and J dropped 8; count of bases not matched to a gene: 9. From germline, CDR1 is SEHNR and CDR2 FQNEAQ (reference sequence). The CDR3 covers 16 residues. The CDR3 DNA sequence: TGTGCCAGCAGCTTAGGCCTAGCGGGAAACATAGATGAGCAGTTCTTC. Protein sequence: CASSLGLAGNIDEQFF.

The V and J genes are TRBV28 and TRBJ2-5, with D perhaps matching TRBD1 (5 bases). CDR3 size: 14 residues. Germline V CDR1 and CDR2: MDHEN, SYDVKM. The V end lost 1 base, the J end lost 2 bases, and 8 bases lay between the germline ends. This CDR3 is CASSLSPGQETQYF. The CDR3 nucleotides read TGTGCCAGCAGTTTATCGCCAGGGCAAGAGACCCAGTACTTC.

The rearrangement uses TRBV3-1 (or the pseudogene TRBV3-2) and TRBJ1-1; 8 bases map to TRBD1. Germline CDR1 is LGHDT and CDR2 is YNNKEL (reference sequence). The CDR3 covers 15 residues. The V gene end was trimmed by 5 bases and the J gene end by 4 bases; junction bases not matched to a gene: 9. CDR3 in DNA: TGTGCCAGCAGCACCGGACAGGGTTTGAGCACTGAAGCTTTCTTT. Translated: CASSTGQGLSTEAFF.

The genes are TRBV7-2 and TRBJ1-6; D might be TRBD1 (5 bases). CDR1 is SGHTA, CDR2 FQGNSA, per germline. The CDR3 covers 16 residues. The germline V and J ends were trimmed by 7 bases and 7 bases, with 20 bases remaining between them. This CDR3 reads CASTPVWAGSNSPLHF. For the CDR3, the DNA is TGTGCCAGCACCCCCGTGTGGGCAGGGTCGAATTCACCCCTCCACTTT.

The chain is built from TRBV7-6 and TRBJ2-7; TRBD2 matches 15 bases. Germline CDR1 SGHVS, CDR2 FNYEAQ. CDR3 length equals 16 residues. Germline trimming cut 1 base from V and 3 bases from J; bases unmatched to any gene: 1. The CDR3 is CASSLGGLAGGYEQYF. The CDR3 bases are TGTGCCAGCAGCTTAGGGGGACTAGCGGGAGGCTACGAGCAGTACTTC.

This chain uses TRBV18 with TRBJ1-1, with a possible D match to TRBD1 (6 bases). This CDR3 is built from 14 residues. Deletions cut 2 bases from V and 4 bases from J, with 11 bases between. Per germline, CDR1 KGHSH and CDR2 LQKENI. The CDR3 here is CASSPTGWGTEAFF. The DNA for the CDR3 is TGTGCCAGCTCACCAACAGGGTGGGGCACTGAAGCTTTCTTT.

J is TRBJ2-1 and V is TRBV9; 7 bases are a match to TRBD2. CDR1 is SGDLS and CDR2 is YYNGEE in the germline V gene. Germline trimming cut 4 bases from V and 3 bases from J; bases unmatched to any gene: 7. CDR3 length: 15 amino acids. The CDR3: CASSTEGGFYNEQFF. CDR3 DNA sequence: TGTGCCAGCAGCACAGAGGGAGGGTTCTACAATGAGCAGTTCTTC. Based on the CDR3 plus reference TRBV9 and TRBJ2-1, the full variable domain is DSGVTQTPKHLITATGQRVTLRCSPRSGDLSVYWYQQSLDQGLQFLIQYYNGEERAKGNILERFSAQQFPDLHSELNLSSLELGDSALYFCASSTEGGFYNEQFFGPGTRLTVL.

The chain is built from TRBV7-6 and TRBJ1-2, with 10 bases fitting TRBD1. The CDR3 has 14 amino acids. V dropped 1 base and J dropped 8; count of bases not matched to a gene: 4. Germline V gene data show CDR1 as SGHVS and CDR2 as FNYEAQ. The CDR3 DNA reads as TGTGCCAGCAGCTTAGGACAGGGGGCGAGAGGCTACACCTTC. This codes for CASSLGQGARGYTF.

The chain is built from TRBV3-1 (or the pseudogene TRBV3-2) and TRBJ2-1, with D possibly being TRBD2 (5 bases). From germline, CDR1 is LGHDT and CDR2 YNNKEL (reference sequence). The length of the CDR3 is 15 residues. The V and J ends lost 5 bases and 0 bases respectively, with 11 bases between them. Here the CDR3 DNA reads TGTGCCAGCAGCTGGAGCGGTTTCTCCTACAATGAGCAGTTCTTC. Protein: CASSWSGFSYNEQFF.